These 7 T cell receptor beta chains were sequenced from one sample in a study of early stage breast cancer tumors. This table comes from immunoSEQ multiplex PCR, and its TCRdb copy is limited to in-frame clones, with some not included. Of roughly 21,000 clones in the sample, about 80% are singletons; the top ten hold roughly 25%. The specimen was blood. The receptor set was obtained from a person in their 60s with breast cancer.

This chain links TRBV25-1 with TRBJ2-7; the match to TRBD2 covers 9 bases. Trimming removed 5 bases from V and 3 bases from J; junction bases left unmatched: 5. The CDR3 has 14 residues. Germline V gene sequence: CDR1 MGHDK, CDR2 SYGVNS. CDR3 in DNA: TGTGCCAGCAGTAGAAGCGGGGGGTTCTACGAGCAGTACTTC. It encodes CASSRSGGFYEQYF.

The genes are TRBV11-3 and TRBJ2-2, with 10 bases lining up with TRBD2. Trimming cost V 1 base and J 7 bases; bases outside gene matches: 6. Germline V CDR1 and CDR2: SGHNT, YENEEA. This CDR3 region has 16 residues. In DNA form, the CDR3 reads TGTGCCAGCAGCTTAGGACTAGCGGGTCCCGGCGGGGAGCTGTTTTTT. This encodes CASSLGLAGPGGELFF.

The chain couples TRBV11-3 to TRBJ2-7; TRBD1 or TRBD2 may be the D gene (6 bases each). The CDR3 contains 14 residues. V shed 5 bases and J shed 4 bases, with 15 bases lying between them. CDR1 and CDR2 (germline): SGHNT, YENEEA. The CDR3 DNA reads TGTGCCAGCAGCCCACCGGGGGCGCCTTACGAGCAGTACTTC. Protein sequence: CASSPPGAPYEQYF.

The rearrangement uses TRBV2 and TRBJ2-2, with D perhaps matching TRBD1 or TRBD2 (5 bases each). Germline assignment: CDR1 SNHLY and CDR2 FYNNEI. Trimming took 1 base from V and 7 from J, leaving 16 bases between them. This CDR3 has 16 amino acids. The CDR3 reads CASSEVRVGAGGELFF. The CDR3 region has the DNA TGTGCCAGCAGTGAAGTCAGGGTCGGGGCGGGCGGGGAGCTGTTTTTT. Complete variable domain (other parts from reference TRBV2 and TRBJ2-2): EPEVTQTPSHQVTQMGQEVILRCVPISNHLYFYWYRQILGQKVEFLVSFYNNEISEKSEIFDDQFSVERPDGSNFTLKIRSTKLEDSAMYFCASSEVRVGAGGELFFGEGSRLTVL.

This chain connects TRBV5-4 to TRBJ1-6; D not resolved. The CDR3 is made up of 14 amino acids. The V end was cut by 0 bases, the J end by 4 bases, with 5 bases between. Looked up from germline, CDR1 is SGHNT and CDR2 is YYREEE (reference sequence). CDR3 sequence (DNA): TGTGCCAGCAGCTTGGAACGTTATAATTCACCCCTCCACTTT. The encoded protein is CASSLERYNSPLHF. The whole variable domain, filled in from reference TRBV5-4 and TRBJ1-6, reads ETGVTQSPTHLIKTRGQQVTLRCSSQSGHNTVSWYQQALGQGPQFIFQYYREEENGRGNFPPRFSGLQFPNYSSELNVNALELDDSALYLCASSLERYNSPLHFGNGTRLTVT.

This chain uses TRBV6-6 with TRBJ2-7, with D perhaps TRBD1 (5 bases). The V gene lost 6 bases and the J gene lost 3 bases, with 15 bases spanning the gap. The germline V gene encodes CDR1 MNHNY and CDR2 SVGAGI (reference sequence). The CDR3 is 14 amino acids. Here the CDR3 DNA reads TGTGCCAGCAGCTACCAGGGCCGCGACTACGAGCAGTACTTC. Protein product: CASSYQGRDYEQYF.

The V call is TRBV5-5, the J call TRBJ1-2, with D hard to call. Trimming took off 2 bases at V and 6 bases at J, with 14 bases between the two ends. Germline CDR1 SGHKS, CDR2 YYEKEE (reference sequence). There are 14 residues in the CDR3. As DNA, the CDR3 is TGTGCCAGCAGCTTTGTTTCGGGGTTGGATGGCTACACCTTC. Protein sequence: CASSFVSGLDGYTF. Full variable domain (remainder filled in from reference TRBV5-5 and TRBJ1-2): DAGVTQSPTHLIKTRGQQVTLRCSPISGHKSVSWYQQVLGQGPQFIFQYYEKEERGRGNFPDRFSARQFPNYSSELNVNALLLGDSALYLCASSFVSGLDGYTFGSGTRLTVV.